Below are 19 T cell receptor beta chains sequenced from a single sample in a study of a mutant IDH1 vaccine in newly diagnosed glioma. Generated by immunoSEQ multiplex PCR, the TCRdb table keeps only in-frame clones and is missing some. The repertoire consists of tens of thousands of clones, with 85% to 90% occurring once and the leading ten covering more than 5%. Time point here: week 11, during vaccination. The investigators gave 300 ug of mutant IDH1 20-mer peptide in each vaccine dose, together with topical imiquimod. These receptors' antigens are unknown. Sequenced here: PBMCs, sampled from a glioma patient whose treatment included an IDH1 peptide vaccine. The receptors stem from a woman between 40 and 50 years old with glioma.

This chain uses TRBV6-4 with TRBJ1-6, with a weak D call TRBD1 (6 bases). V was cut by 1 base and J by 7 bases, with 11 bases left in between. Per germline, CDR1 MRHNA and CDR2 SNTAGT. The CDR3 length is 15 residues. The CDR3 region has the DNA TGTGCCAGCAGTGACTGGGGGGGGCGGAATTCACCCCTCCACTTT. This encodes CASSDWGGRNSPLHF.

This chain connects TRBV6-5 to TRBJ1-5, with D unresolved. The germline V gene encodes CDR1 MNHEY and CDR2 SVGAGI. This CDR3 is built from 13 residues. The V end was cut by 5 bases, the J end by 9 bases, with 14 bases between. The DNA of the CDR3 is TGTGCCAGCAGTCCCTCGGGCGGCTGGCCCCAGCATTTT. It translates to CASSPSGGWPQHF.

V and J are TRBV2 and TRBJ2-7; 9 bases are a match to TRBD1. CDR1 SNHLY and CDR2 FYNNEI come from the germline V gene. CDR3 size: 11 residues. Losses at the gene ends were 9 bases for V and 6 bases for J; bases not matched to a gene: 3. The CDR3: CASGTGPEQYF. The CDR3 DNA reads as TGTGCCAGTGGGACAGGGCCCGAGCAGTACTTC.

J is TRBJ1-2 and V is TRBV2; weak D call: TRBD1 (5 bases). Germline CDR1 reads SNHLY; CDR2 reads FYNNEI. V lost 8 bases and J lost 3, with 16 bases in between. This CDR3 has 14 amino acids. The CDR3 DNA reads as TGTGCCAGCGGGCGGGGACGCACCGACTATGGCTACACCTTC. As protein: CASGRGRTDYGYTF.

The gene calls are TRBV5-1 and TRBJ1-1, with D unresolved. The V end lost 3 bases, the J end lost 4 bases, and 7 bases lay between the germline ends. CDR3 length: 12 residues. Germline V gene sequence: CDR1 SGHRS, CDR2 YFSETQ. The DNA of the CDR3 is TGCGCCAGCAGCTCACGTGCCACTGAAGCTTTCTTT. Protein sequence: CASSSRATEAFF.

This clone has just one count. This chain links TRBV6-5 with TRBJ2-7; a possible D gene is TRBD2 (5 bases). V shed 6 bases and J shed 0 bases, with 12 bases lying between them. The germline CDR1 and CDR2 sequences are MNHEY and SVGAGI. The CDR3 runs 14 residues. The CDR3 sequence is CASRRRRDSYEQYF. DNA of the CDR3: TGTGCCAGCAGACGCCGACGGGACTCCTACGAGCAGTACTTC.

This chain uses TRBV2 with TRBJ1-1; D remains unclear. The germline V gene encodes CDR1 SNHLY and CDR2 FYNNEI. Trimming stripped 3 bases from V and 3 bases from J, with 8 bases between. This CDR3 has 13 amino acids. The CDR3 sequence: CASSDGGYTEAFF. DNA for the CDR3: TGTGCCAGCAGTGACGGCGGGTACACTGAAGCTTTCTTT.

The V and J genes are TRBV7-2 and TRBJ2-7, with 7 bases fitting TRBD1. Germline V CDR1 and CDR2: SGHTA, FQGNSA. Losses at the gene ends were 3 bases for V and 3 bases for J; bases not matched to a gene: 8. This CDR3 has 15 residues. CDR3: CASSFADRVRYEQYF. The CDR3 DNA reads TGTGCCAGCAGCTTCGCAGACAGGGTTCGCTACGAGCAGTACTTC.

V usage is TRBV5-6 and J usage is TRBJ2-7; D uncertain. The CDR3 consists of 13 residues. V was shortened by 3 bases and J by 1 base, with 8 bases between the two germline ends. Germline V CDR1 and CDR2: SGHDT, YYEEEE. CDR3: CASSSIISYEQYF. As DNA, the CDR3 is TGTGCCAGCAGCTCGATTATTTCCTACGAGCAGTACTTC.

The rearrangement links TRBV10-2 to TRBJ2-6, with a weak D call TRBD2 (6 bases). CDR1 WSHSY and CDR2 SAAADI come from the germline V gene. The length of the CDR3 is 15 residues. Trimming cost V 2 bases and J 9 bases, with 14 bases left between them. CDR3: CASSEGAGWGNVLTF. CDR3 nucleotide sequence: TGCGCCAGCAGTGAGGGGGCGGGGTGGGGCAACGTCCTGACTTTC.

V gene TRBV30 combines with J gene TRBJ1-2, with 9 nucleotides matching TRBD1. Germline assignment: CDR1 GTSNPN and CDR2 SVGIG (reference sequence). The junction had 15 bases not matched to a gene; V was cut back by 3 bases and J by 4 bases. The CDR3 is made up of 17 amino acids. The DNA of the CDR3 is TGTGCCTGGAGGGGGACAGGGCGCCACTACCCTCTCTATGGCTACACCTTC. It encodes CAWRGTGRHYPLYGYTF.

The chain carries TRBV27 and TRBJ2-3; D not certain. The CDR3 runs to 14 residues. Germline V gene data show CDR1 as MNHEY and CDR2 as SMNVEV (reference sequence). The V gene lost 5 bases and the J gene lost 1 base, with 10 bases spanning the gap. The CDR3 bases are TGTGCCAGCAGTACCAGACGGGGCACAGATACGCAGTATTTT. Translation gives CASSTRRGTDTQYF.

The chain combines TRBV29-1 with TRBJ2-7, with D tentatively TRBD2 (6 bases). Germline V gene sequence: CDR1 SQVTM, CDR2 ANQGSEA. The CDR3 sequence is 17 residues long. V dropped 4 bases and J dropped 3 bases, with 25 bases sitting between them. This CDR3 reads CSVGSPRAGTLDYEQYF. As DNA, the CDR3 is TGCAGCGTTGGGTCGCCCCGAGCCGGGACTTTAGACTACGAGCAGTACTTC.

The rearrangement uses TRBV5-1 and TRBJ2-5; 9 bases align to TRBD2. Unmatched junction bases numbered 3, after V lost 1 base and J lost 5 bases. This CDR3 comprises 14 residues. Germline lookup yields CDR1 SGHRS and CDR2 YFSETQ. DNA for the CDR3: TGCGCCAGCAGCTTGAGCGGGAGGTATGAGACCCAGTACTTC. This translates into CASSLSGRYETQYF.

The V and J genes are TRBV19 and TRBJ2-2; 7 positions match TRBD2. Looked up from germline, CDR1 is LNHDA and CDR2 is SQIVND (reference sequence). The CDR3 consists of 14 residues. The J segment lost 5 bases and the V segment lost 7 bases, leaving 7 bases of the junction unmatched. The CDR3 is CASKKTGGTGELFF. Written as DNA, the CDR3 is TGTGCCAGTAAAAAAACGGGAGGAACCGGGGAGCTGTTTTTT.

The chain is built from TRBV5-1 and TRBJ2-3, with unresolved D. V was trimmed by 1 base and J by 2 bases, leaving 5 bases between them. CDR1 and CDR2 from the germline V gene are SGHRS and YFSETQ. The CDR3 has 13 residues. The CDR3 DNA reads TGCGCCAGCAGCTTGTCACTCACAGATACGCAGTATTTT. Translation gives CASSLSLTDTQYF.

The chain is built from TRBV2 and TRBJ2-5; D may match TRBD1 or TRBD2 (5 bases each). Germline V lookup: CDR1 SNHLY, CDR2 FYNNEI. The V gene lost 7 bases and the J gene lost 5 bases, with 14 bases spanning the gap. The CDR3 runs 13 residues. The CDR3 loop reads CASTPRGGETQYF. The CDR3 region has the DNA TGTGCCAGCACGCCCCGGGGCGGGGAGACCCAGTACTTC.

This clone was counted once. V and J are TRBV2 and TRBJ2-5; TRBD1 agrees at 8 bases. From germline, CDR1 is SNHLY and CDR2 FYNNEI. The CDR3 has 15 amino acids. Germline trimming cut 2 bases from V and 2 bases from J; bases unmatched to any gene: 4. CDR3 in amino acids: CASSEFRGHQETQYF. The CDR3 nucleotides are TGTGCCAGCAGTGAATTCAGGGGGCATCAAGAGACCCAGTACTTC.

The gene calls are TRBV2 and TRBJ2-6, with D unclear. V shed 7 bases and J shed 0 bases, with 10 bases lying between them. This CDR3 has 15 amino acids. Germline V gives CDR1 SNHLY, CDR2 FYNNEI. For the CDR3, the DNA is TGTGCCAGCACCTTGATATTCTCTGGGGCCAACGTCCTGACTTTC. The encoded protein is CASTLIFSGANVLTF. The variable domain in full, with the rest retrieved from reference TRBV2 and TRBJ2-6, is EPEVTQTPSHQVTQMGQEVILRCVPISNHLYFYWYRQILGQKVEFLVSFYNNEISEKSEIFDDQFSVERPDGSNFTLKIRSTKLEDSAMYFCASTLIFSGANVLTFGAGSRLTVL.